This paragraph covers one T cell receptor (beta chain) sequence. This sample is drawn from a study of technical replicates of blood from several donors. This CDR3 is 14 amino acids long. The germline CDR1 and CDR2 sequences are SEHNR and FQNEAQ (reference sequence). Trimming pared 8 bases from V and 1 base from J, leaving 12 bases between. Sequenced by immunoSEQ multiplex PCR; TCRdb stores in-frame clones only, minus some. The table lists approximately 69,000 clones, roughly 97% of them singletons. The chain joins TRBV7-9 to TRBJ2-1; D unresolved. This TCR was sampled from a human donor in good health. The material sequenced was T cells isolated from PBMCs. As DNA, the CDR3 is TGTGCCAGCCCCATAGTCGGGTCCTACAATGAGCAGTTCTTC. Its protein is CASPIVGSYNEQFF.